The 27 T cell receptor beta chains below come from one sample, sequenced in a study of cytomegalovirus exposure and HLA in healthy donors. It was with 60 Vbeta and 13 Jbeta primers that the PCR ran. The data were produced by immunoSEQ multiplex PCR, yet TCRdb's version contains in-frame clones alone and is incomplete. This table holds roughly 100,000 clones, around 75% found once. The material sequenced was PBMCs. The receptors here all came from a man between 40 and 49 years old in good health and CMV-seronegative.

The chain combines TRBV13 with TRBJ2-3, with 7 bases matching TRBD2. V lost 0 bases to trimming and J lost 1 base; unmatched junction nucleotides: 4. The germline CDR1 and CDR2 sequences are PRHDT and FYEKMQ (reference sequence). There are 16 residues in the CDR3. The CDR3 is CASSLGLLAGTDTQYF. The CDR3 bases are TGTGCCAGCAGCTTAGGGTTGCTAGCGGGCACAGATACGCAGTATTTT.

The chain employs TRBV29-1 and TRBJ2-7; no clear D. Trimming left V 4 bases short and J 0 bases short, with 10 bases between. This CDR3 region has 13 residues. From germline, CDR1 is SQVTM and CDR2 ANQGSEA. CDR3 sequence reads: CSVVGTLSYEQYF. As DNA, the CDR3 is TGCAGCGTTGTTGGCACCCTCTCCTACGAGCAGTACTTC.

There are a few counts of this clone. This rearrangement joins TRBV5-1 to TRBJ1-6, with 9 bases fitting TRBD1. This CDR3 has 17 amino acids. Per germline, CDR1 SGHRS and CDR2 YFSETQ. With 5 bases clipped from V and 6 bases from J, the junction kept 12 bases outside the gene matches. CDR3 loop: CASRPGKTGGFNSPLHF. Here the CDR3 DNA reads TGCGCCAGCAGGCCGGGAAAGACAGGGGGTTTTAATTCACCCCTCCACTTT.

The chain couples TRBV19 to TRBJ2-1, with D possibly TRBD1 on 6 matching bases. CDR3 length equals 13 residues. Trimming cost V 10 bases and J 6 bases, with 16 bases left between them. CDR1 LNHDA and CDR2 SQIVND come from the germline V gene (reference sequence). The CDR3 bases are TGTGCCACCTGTCCAGGGGTAATCAATGAGCAGTTCTTC. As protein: CATCPGVINEQFF.

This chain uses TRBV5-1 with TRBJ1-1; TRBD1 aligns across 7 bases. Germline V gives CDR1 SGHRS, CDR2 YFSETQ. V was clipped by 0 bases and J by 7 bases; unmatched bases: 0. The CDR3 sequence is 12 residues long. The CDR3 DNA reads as TGCGCCAGCAGCTTGGGGGACAGTGAAGCTTTCTTT. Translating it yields CASSLGDSEAFF.

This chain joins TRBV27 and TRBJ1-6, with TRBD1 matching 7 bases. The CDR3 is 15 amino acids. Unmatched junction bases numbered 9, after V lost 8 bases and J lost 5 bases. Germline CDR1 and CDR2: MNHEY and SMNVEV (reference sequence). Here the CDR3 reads CASRPGQVNNSPLHF. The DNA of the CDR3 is TGTGCCAGCCGACCCGGACAGGTCAATAATTCACCCCTCCACTTT.

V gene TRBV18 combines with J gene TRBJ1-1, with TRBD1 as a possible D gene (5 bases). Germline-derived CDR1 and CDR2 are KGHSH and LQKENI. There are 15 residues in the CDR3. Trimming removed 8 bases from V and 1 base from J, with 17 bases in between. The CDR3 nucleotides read TGTGCCAGCCACGCCCGGGGGACTGGGAACACTGAAGCTTTCTTT. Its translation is CASHARGTGNTEAFF.

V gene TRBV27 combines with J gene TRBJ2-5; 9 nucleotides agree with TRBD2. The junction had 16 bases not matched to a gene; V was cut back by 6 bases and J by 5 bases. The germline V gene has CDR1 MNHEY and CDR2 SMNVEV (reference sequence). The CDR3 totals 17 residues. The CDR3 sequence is CASSPREGSGRRETQYF. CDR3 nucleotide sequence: TGTGCCAGCAGCCCCCGGGAGGGTAGCGGGAGACGCGAGACCCAGTACTTC.

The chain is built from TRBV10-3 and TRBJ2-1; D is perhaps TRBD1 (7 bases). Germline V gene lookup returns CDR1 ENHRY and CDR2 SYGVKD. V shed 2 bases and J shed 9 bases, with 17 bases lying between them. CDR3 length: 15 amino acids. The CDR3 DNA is TGTGCCATCAGTGAGGGGGGCAGGGGGGCCATTGAGCAGTTCTTC. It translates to CAISEGGRGAIEQFF.

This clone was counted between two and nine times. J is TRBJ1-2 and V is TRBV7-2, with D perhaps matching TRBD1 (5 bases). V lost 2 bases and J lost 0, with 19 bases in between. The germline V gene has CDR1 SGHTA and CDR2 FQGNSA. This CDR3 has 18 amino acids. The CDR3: CASSLSPGLRGPNYGYTF. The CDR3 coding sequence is TGTGCCAGCAGCTTATCTCCGGGACTAAGGGGTCCTAACTATGGCTACACCTTC.

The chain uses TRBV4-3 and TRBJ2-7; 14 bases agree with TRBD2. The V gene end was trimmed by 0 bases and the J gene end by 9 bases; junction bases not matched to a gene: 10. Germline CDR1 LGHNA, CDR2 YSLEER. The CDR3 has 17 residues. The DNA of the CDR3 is TGCGCCAGCAGCCAAGATCTGACTAGCGGGGGGGCTTCCGGGCAGTACTTC. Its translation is CASSQDLTSGGASGQYF.

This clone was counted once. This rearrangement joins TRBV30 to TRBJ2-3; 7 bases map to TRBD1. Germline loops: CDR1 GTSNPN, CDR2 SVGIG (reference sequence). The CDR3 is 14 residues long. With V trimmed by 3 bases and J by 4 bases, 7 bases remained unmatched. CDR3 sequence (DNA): TGTGCCTGGAGCAGGACAGGCGGGCCAGATACGCAGTATTTT. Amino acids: CAWSRTGGPDTQYF.

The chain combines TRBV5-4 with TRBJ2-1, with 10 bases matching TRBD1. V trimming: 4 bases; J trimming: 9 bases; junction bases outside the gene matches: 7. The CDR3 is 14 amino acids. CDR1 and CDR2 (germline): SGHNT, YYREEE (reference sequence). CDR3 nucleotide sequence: TGTGCCAGCAGCCCCGGGACAGGGGACGGTGAGCAGTTCTTC. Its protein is CASSPGTGDGEQFF.

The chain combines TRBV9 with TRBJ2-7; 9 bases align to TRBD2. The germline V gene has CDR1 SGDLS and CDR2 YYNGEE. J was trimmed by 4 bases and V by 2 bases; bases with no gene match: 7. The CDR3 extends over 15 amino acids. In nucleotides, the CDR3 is TGTGCCAGCAGCGTCGGCGGGGGGGCCCTTTACGAGCAGTACTTC. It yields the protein CASSVGGGALYEQYF.

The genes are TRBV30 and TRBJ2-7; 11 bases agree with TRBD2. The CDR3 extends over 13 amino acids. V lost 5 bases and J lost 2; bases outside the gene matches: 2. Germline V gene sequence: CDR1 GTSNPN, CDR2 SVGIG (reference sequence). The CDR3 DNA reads TGTGCCTGGGGACTAGCGGGCCCCTACGAGCAGTACTTC. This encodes CAWGLAGPYEQYF.

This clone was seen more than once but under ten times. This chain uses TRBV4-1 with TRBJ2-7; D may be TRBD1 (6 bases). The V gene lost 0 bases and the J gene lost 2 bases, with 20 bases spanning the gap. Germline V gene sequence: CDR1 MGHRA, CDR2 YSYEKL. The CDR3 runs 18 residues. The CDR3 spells CASSQEGSRAGEPYEQYF. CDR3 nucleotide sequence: TGCGCCAGCAGCCAAGAGGGATCTAGGGCAGGGGAACCCTACGAGCAGTACTTC.

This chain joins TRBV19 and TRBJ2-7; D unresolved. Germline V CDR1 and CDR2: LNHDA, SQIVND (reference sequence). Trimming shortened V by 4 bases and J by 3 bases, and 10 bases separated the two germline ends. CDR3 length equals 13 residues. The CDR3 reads CASSTSPGYEQYF. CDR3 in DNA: TGTGCCAGTAGTACGTCCCCGGGCTACGAGCAGTACTTC.

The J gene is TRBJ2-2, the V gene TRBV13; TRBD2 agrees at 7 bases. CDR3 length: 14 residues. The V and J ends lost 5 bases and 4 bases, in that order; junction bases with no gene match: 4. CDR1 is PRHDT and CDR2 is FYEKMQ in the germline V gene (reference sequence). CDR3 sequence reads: CASSTSVSTGELFF. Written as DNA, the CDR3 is TGTGCCAGCAGCACTAGCGTCTCCACCGGGGAGCTGTTTTTT.

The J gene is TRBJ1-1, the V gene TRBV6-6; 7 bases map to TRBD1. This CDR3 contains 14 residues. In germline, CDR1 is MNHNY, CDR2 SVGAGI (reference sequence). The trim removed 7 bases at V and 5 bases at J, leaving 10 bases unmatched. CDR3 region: CASNRQGWETEAFF. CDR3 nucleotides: TGTGCCAGCAATAGACAGGGTTGGGAGACTGAAGCTTTCTTT.

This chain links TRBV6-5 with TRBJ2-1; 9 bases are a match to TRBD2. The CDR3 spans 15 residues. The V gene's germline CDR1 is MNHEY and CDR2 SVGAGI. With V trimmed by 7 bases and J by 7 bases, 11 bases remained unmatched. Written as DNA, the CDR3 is TGTGCCAGCACCCTAGCGGGGCAGGGAAGGAATGAGCAGTTCTTC. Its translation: CASTLAGQGRNEQFF.

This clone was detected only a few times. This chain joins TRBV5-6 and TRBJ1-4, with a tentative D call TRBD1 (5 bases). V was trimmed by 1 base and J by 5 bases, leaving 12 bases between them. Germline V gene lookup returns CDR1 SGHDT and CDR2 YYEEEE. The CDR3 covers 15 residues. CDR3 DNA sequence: TGTGCCAGCAGCTTGTTAGGGACTGGGAATGAAAAACTGTTTTTT. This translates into CASSLLGTGNEKLFF. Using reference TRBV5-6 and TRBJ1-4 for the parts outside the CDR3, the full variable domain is DAGVTQSPTHLIKTRGQQVTLRCSPKSGHDTVSWYQQALGQGPQFIFQYYEEEERQRGNFPDRFSGHQFPNYSSELNVNALLLGDSALYLCASSLLGTGNEKLFFGSGTQLSVL.

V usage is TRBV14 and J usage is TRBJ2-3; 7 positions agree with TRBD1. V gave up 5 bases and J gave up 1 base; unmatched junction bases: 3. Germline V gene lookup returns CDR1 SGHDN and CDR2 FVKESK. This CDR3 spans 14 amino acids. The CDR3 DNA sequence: TGTGCCAGCAGCTACGACAGGGGCACAGATACGCAGTATTTT. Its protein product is CASSYDRGTDTQYF.

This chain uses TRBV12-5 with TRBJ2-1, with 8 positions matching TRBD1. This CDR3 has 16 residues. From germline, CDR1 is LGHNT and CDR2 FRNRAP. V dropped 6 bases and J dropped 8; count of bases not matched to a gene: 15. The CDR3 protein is CASGRQGTAPIHEQFF. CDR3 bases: TGTGCTAGTGGCCGACAGGGGACCGCTCCTATTCATGAGCAGTTCTTC.

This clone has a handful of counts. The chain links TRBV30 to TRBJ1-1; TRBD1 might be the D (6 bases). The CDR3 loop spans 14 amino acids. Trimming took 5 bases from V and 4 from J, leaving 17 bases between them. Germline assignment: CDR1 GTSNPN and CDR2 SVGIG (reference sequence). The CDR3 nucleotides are TGTGCCTGGGGGGGGGCGGTAAAGGGCACTGAAGCTTTCTTT. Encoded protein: CAWGGAVKGTEAFF.

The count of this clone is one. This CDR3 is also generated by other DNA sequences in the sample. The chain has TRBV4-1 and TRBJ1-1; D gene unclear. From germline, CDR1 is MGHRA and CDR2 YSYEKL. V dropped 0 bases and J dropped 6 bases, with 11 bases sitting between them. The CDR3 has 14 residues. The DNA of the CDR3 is TGCGCCAGCAGCCAAGAACTCCCCGGAGCTGAAGCTTTCTTT. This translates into CASSQELPGAEAFF.

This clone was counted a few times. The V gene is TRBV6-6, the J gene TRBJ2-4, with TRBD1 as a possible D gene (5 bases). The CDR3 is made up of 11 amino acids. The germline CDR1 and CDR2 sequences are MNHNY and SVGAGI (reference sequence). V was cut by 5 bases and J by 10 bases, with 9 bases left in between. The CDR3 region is CASSVGLIQYF. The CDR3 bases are TGTGCCAGCAGTGTGGGGCTTATTCAGTACTTC.

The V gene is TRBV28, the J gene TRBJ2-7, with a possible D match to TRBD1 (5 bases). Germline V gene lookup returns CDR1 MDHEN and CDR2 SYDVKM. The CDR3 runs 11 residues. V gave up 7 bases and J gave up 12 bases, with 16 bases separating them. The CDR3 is CASTVRNRWYF. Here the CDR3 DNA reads TGTGCCAGCACGGTAAGGAACAGGTGGTACTTC. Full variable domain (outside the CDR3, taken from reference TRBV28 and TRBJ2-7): DVKVTQSSRYLVKRTGEKVFLECVQDMDHENMFWYRQDPGLGLRLIYFSYDVKMKEKGDIPEGYSVSREKKERFSLILESASTNQTSMYLCASTVRNRWYFGPGTRLTVT.